One and the same sample provided the 29 T cell receptor beta chains below, sequenced in a study of OX40 agonist ivuxolimab in advanced cancers. TCRdb's table, derived via immunoSEQ multiplex PCR, lists solely in-frame clones and lacks some. The sample lists just under 80,000 clones, 84% occurring once. The sequences come from CD4+ or CD8+ T cells sorted from blood, collected in a trial of the OX40 agonist ivuxolimab. The receptor set was obtained from an adult with an advanced solid tumor such as melanoma, head and neck, liver or kidney cancer.

The CDR3 loop reads CASSLVTELLTEAFF. Written as DNA, the CDR3 is TGTGCCAGCAGCTTAGTAACTGAGCTGCTCACTGAAGCTTTCTTT. The chain is built from TRBV7-9 and TRBJ1-1, with no clear D. The CDR3 has 15 residues. The V end lost 1 base, the J end lost 4 bases, and 13 bases lay between the germline ends. Germline CDR1 is SEHNR and CDR2 is FQNEAQ (reference sequence). Supplemented by reference TRBV7-9 and TRBJ1-1, the full variable domain reads DTGVSQNPRHKITKRGQNVTFRCDPISEHNRLYWYRQTLGQGPEFLTYFQNEAQLEKSRLLSDRFSAERPKGSFSTLEIQRTEQGDSAMYLCASSLVTELLTEAFFGQGTRLTVV.

The chain links TRBV7-2 to TRBJ2-3; the match to TRBD2 covers 9 bases. Germline trimming cut 11 bases from V and 4 bases from J; bases unmatched to any gene: 7. This CDR3 is 13 amino acids long. Germline V lookup: CDR1 SGHTA, CDR2 FQGNSA. As DNA, the CDR3 is TGTGCCGGAAGCGGGGGGAGCTCAGATACGCAGTATTTT. Its protein product is CAGSGGSSDTQYF.

The V and J genes are TRBV18 and TRBJ2-3; D is possibly TRBD1 (6 bases). This CDR3 is 14 amino acids long. The germline V gene encodes CDR1 KGHSH and CDR2 LQKENI. V lost 3 bases and J 5 bases, leaving 12 bases between the germline ends. CDR3 region: CASSPRQGIDTQYF. CDR3 in DNA: TGTGCCAGCTCACCCCGGCAGGGGATAGATACGCAGTATTTT.

Only a few counts were recorded for this clone. The chain uses TRBV7-9 and TRBJ1-6; D gene unclear. The CDR3 spans 12 residues. Germline V gene lookup returns CDR1 SEHNR and CDR2 FQNEAQ (reference sequence). With 3 bases removed from V and 6 bases from J, the gap between germline ends came to 3 bases. Here the CDR3 DNA reads TGTGCCAGCAGCTTTACTAATTCACCCCTCCACTTT. It specifies CASSFTNSPLHF.

The chain carries TRBV6-1 and TRBJ1-1; D unclear. The V gene lost 6 bases and the J gene lost 4 bases, with 9 bases spanning the gap. This CDR3 is built from 12 residues. Germline V gene data show CDR1 as MNHNS and CDR2 as SASEGT. CDR3 region: CASSQVLTEAFF. The CDR3 DNA follows: TGTGCCAGCAGCCAGGTCCTCACTGAAGCTTTCTTT.

This clone was seen just once. The chain carries TRBV5-4 and TRBJ1-4; TRBD1 aligns across 10 bases. The J segment lost 3 bases and the V segment lost 4 bases, leaving 12 bases of the junction unmatched. CDR1 SGHNT and CDR2 YYREEE come from the germline V gene (reference sequence). The CDR3 is 18 residues long. Here the CDR3 reads CASSHSRTGTGANEKLFF. The CDR3 DNA follows: TGTGCCAGCAGCCATTCGAGAACAGGGACAGGGGCTAATGAAAAACTGTTTTTT.

The chain uses TRBV5-1 and TRBJ2-5; possible D gene TRBD1, 7 bases. V dropped 2 bases and J dropped 4 bases, with 12 bases sitting between them. Germline V lookup: CDR1 SGHRS, CDR2 YFSETQ. This CDR3 comprises 14 residues. The CDR3 sequence: CASSLVQGGETQYF. CDR3 DNA sequence: TGCGCCAGCAGCTTAGTCCAGGGGGGAGAGACCCAGTACTTC.

The chain employs TRBV6-1 and TRBJ2-4, with D possibly being TRBD1 (5 bases). Germline V gene sequence: CDR1 MNHNS, CDR2 SASEGT. The CDR3 runs to 13 residues. V lost 5 bases, J lost 6 bases, and 11 bases lay in between. This CDR3 is CASSRTLGNIQYF. The CDR3, as DNA: TGTGCCAGCAGTCGGACATTGGGAAACATTCAGTACTTC.

This clone was seen only once. V gene TRBV30 combines with J gene TRBJ2-1; D is possibly TRBD1 (5 bases). The germline V gene has CDR1 GTSNPN and CDR2 SVGIG (reference sequence). Trimming removed 3 bases from V and 2 bases from J, with 17 bases in between. CDR3 length: 16 residues. This CDR3 reads CAWSHPGHYTYNEQFF. In DNA, the CDR3 is TGTGCCTGGAGCCACCCAGGACACTATACCTACAATGAGCAGTTCTTC.

The rearrangement uses TRBV29-1 and TRBJ1-2, with D unclear. The CDR3 is 13 amino acids. Trimming shortened V by 3 bases and J by 8 bases, and 16 bases separated the two germline ends. Germline V gene data show CDR1 as SQVTM and CDR2 as ANQGSEA. CDR3 sequence reads: CSVESDWVGGYTF. CDR3 DNA sequence: TGCAGCGTTGAGTCGGACTGGGTCGGCGGCTACACCTTC.

The chain joins TRBV5-8 to TRBJ2-3; D is undetermined. Per the germline V gene, CDR1 is SGHTS and CDR2 is YDEGEE. This CDR3 is built from 16 residues. V lost 0 bases, J lost 8 bases, and 19 bases lay in between. CDR3 protein: CASSLEGRHIRVTQYF. CDR3 bases: TGTGCCAGCAGCTTGGAAGGACGTCATATACGCGTTACGCAGTATTTT. Complete variable domain (other parts from reference TRBV5-8 and TRBJ2-3): EAGVTQSPTHLIKTRGQQATLRCSPISGHTSVYWYQQALGLGLQFLLWYDEGEERNRGNFPPRFSGRQFPNYSSELNVNALELEDSALYLCASSLEGRHIRVTQYFGPGTRLTVL.

This clone was counted a single time. This chain uses TRBV11-3 with TRBJ1-6; D unclear. Deletions cut 2 bases from V and 7 bases from J, with 9 bases between. Germline CDR1 SGHNT, CDR2 YENEEA. This CDR3 contains 14 residues. The CDR3 coding sequence is TGTGCCAGCAGCTTACGGACCGAGAATTCACCCCTCCACTTT. Encoded protein: CASSLRTENSPLHF.

The genes are TRBV7-9 and TRBJ1-3; possibly TRBD1 for D (5 bases). The CDR3 loop spans 13 amino acids. V dropped 3 bases and J dropped 9 bases, with 12 bases sitting between them. Germline V gives CDR1 SEHNR, CDR2 FQNEAQ (reference sequence). The CDR3 loop is CASSLQGGVTIYF. The CDR3 DNA reads as TGTGCCAGCAGCTTGCAGGGCGGCGTCACCATATATTTT. Full variable domain (outside the CDR3, taken from reference TRBV7-9 and TRBJ1-3): DTGVSQNPRHKITKRGQNVTFRCDPISEHNRLYWYRQTLGQGPEFLTYFQNEAQLEKSRLLSDRFSAERPKGSFSTLEIQRTEQGDSAMYLCASSLQGGVTIYFGEGSWLTVV.

This clone occurred a few times. The chain carries TRBV2 and TRBJ1-2, with TRBD1 matching 9 bases. CDR3 length: 13 amino acids. Germline V gene data show CDR1 as SNHLY and CDR2 as FYNNEI. Unmatched junction bases numbered 6, after V lost 5 bases and J lost 8 bases. The CDR3 DNA sequence: TGTGCCAGCAGTTGGGACAGGGCAGGAGGCTACACCTTC. This encodes CASSWDRAGGYTF.

V usage is TRBV5-1 and J usage is TRBJ2-2; D unresolved. Trimming stripped 2 bases from V and 6 bases from J, with 11 bases between. The CDR3 totals 14 residues. The germline gives CDR1 SGHRS, CDR2 YFSETQ. The CDR3 DNA follows: TGCGCCAGCAGCTTAAATCCTGGGGCCGGGGAGCTGTTTTTT. Protein product: CASSLNPGAGELFF.

This chain links TRBV2 with TRBJ2-2; 11 positions match TRBD2. The V segment lost 4 bases and the J segment 6 bases; nucleotides outside the gene matches: 4. CDR1 and CDR2 from the germline V gene are SNHLY and FYNNEI. This CDR3 contains 15 residues. CDR3: CASSATSGRAGELFF. CDR3 sequence (DNA): TGTGCCAGCAGTGCAACTAGCGGGAGAGCCGGGGAGCTGTTTTTT.

The table lists this clone with a few counts. The gene calls are TRBV30 and TRBJ1-6; 9 bases line up with TRBD1. J gave up 7 bases and V 5 bases, and 3 bases lay outside the gene matches. Germline lookup yields CDR1 GTSNPN and CDR2 SVGIG (reference sequence). CDR3 size: 13 residues. CDR3 residues: CAWGTGGNSPLHF. CDR3 sequence (DNA): TGTGCCTGGGGAACAGGGGGCAATTCACCCCTCCACTTT.

The chain joins TRBV5-4 to TRBJ2-3; possibly TRBD1 for D (6 bases). The CDR3 length is 14 residues. Trimming took off 6 bases at V and 4 bases at J, with 15 bases between the two ends. Germline V gives CDR1 SGHNT, CDR2 YYREEE (reference sequence). The CDR3: CASTTGMWADTQYF. CDR3 DNA: TGTGCCAGCACAACAGGGATGTGGGCAGATACGCAGTATTTT.

The gene calls are TRBV28 and TRBJ1-3, with unresolved D. Germline V gene lookup returns CDR1 MDHEN and CDR2 SYDVKM. V lost 5 bases and J 0 bases, leaving 14 bases between the germline ends. CDR3 length equals 16 residues. The CDR3 sequence is CASSGTSWSSGNTIYF. The CDR3 bases are TGTGCCAGCAGTGGTACGAGTTGGAGCTCTGGAAACACCATATATTTT.

The chain has TRBV27 and TRBJ1-1; 9 nucleotides line up with TRBD1. The germline V gene has CDR1 MNHEY and CDR2 SMNVEV (reference sequence). The junction had 2 bases not matched to a gene; V was cut back by 5 bases and J by 1 base. This CDR3 has 14 amino acids. In DNA form, the CDR3 reads TGTGCCAGCAGTCAGGGACAGGGGAACACTGAAGCTTTCTTT. It specifies CASSQGQGNTEAFF.

The CDR3 DNA sequence: TGTGCCAGTATTAGGTTGGAAGGAACTGAAGCTTTCTTT. Its protein is CASIRLEGTEAFF. V is TRBV19 and J is TRBJ1-1, with no clear D. This CDR3 spans 13 amino acids. Trimming pared 7 bases from V and 5 bases from J, leaving 14 bases between. Germline CDR1 and CDR2: LNHDA and SQIVND (reference sequence). The whole variable domain, filled in from reference TRBV19 and TRBJ1-1, reads DGGITQSPKYLFRKEGQNVTLSCEQNLNHDAMYWYRQDPGQGLRLIYYSQIVNDFQKGDIAEGYSVSREKKESFPLTVTSAQKNPTAFYLCASIRLEGTEAFFGQGTRLTVV.

The CDR3 DNA reads TGTGCCAGCAGTTATGGGGACACCCAGTACTTC. Translating it yields CASSYGDTQYF. V gene TRBV6-6 combines with J gene TRBJ2-5; TRBD1 or TRBD2 may be the D gene (5 bases each). The V end lost 3 bases, the J end lost 8 bases, and 7 bases lay between the germline ends. The germline gives CDR1 MNHNY, CDR2 SVGAGI (reference sequence). The CDR3 loop spans 11 amino acids.

The chain combines TRBV11-3 with TRBJ2-5, with 10 bases aligning to TRBD2. This CDR3 contains 14 residues. The junction had 7 bases not matched to a gene; V was cut back by 5 bases and J by 7 bases. From germline, CDR1 is SGHNT and CDR2 YENEEA. CDR3 coding DNA: TGTGCCAGCAGCCCCCGGACTAGCGGATCGACCCAGTACTTC. Translated, it gives CASSPRTSGSTQYF. The full variable domain, completed using reference TRBV11-3 and TRBJ2-5, is EAGVVQSPRYKIIEKKQPVAFWCNPISGHNTLYWYLQNLGQGPELLIRYENEEAVDDSQLPKDRFSAERLKGVDSTLKIQPAELGDSAVYLCASSPRTSGSTQYFGPGTRLLVL.

The chain has TRBV7-6 and TRBJ2-2; D is ambiguous. Trimming pared 1 base from V and 6 bases from J, leaving 9 bases between. The germline V gene has CDR1 SGHVS and CDR2 FNYEAQ. The CDR3 sequence is 14 residues long. The CDR3 nucleotides are TGTGCCAGCAGCTTAGTTGGAGTCGCCGGGGAGCTGTTTTTT. Translated: CASSLVGVAGELFF.

The genes are TRBV6-1 and TRBJ1-1; D is undetermined. From germline, CDR1 is MNHNS and CDR2 SASEGT. V dropped 11 bases and J dropped 7 bases, with 17 bases sitting between them. This CDR3 is built from 12 residues. CDR3 in amino acids: CALKGTRGEAFF. The CDR3, as DNA: TGTGCCCTTAAGGGAACTCGAGGTGAAGCTTTCTTT.

The chain links TRBV9 to TRBJ2-1; the match to TRBD2 covers 8 bases. The CDR3 length is 17 residues. J was trimmed by 1 base and V by 4 bases; bases with no gene match: 10. Per germline, CDR1 SGDLS and CDR2 YYNGEE. CDR3 DNA sequence: TGTGCCAGCAGCCCCCGGTACAGCGGGGGATCCTACAATGAGCAGTTCTTC. This encodes CASSPRYSGGSYNEQFF. The complete variable domain, with remaining parts taken from reference TRBV9 and TRBJ2-1, reads DSGVTQTPKHLITATGQRVTLRCSPRSGDLSVYWYQQSLDQGLQFLIQYYNGEERAKGNILERFSAQQFPDLHSELNLSSLELGDSALYFCASSPRYSGGSYNEQFFGPGTRLTVL.

The J gene is TRBJ1-2, the V gene TRBV9; D gene ambiguous. V was clipped by 0 bases and J by 2 bases, with 8 bases between them. Per germline, CDR1 SGDLS and CDR2 YYNGEE. The CDR3 runs to 14 residues. The CDR3 sequence is CASSVVGSNYGYTF. CDR3 nucleotide sequence: TGTGCCAGCAGCGTAGTAGGTTCGAACTATGGCTACACCTTC.

For the CDR3, the DNA is TGTGCCAGCAGGTCTGCCAATCAGCCCCAGCATTTT. Translation gives CASRSANQPQHF. The chain has TRBV28 and TRBJ1-5, with D uncertain. The length of the CDR3 is 12 residues. CDR1 and CDR2 (germline): MDHEN, SYDVKM. V was shortened by 6 bases and J by 3 bases, with 6 bases between the two germline ends.

The CDR3 spells CASSLGLAGVTPYNEQFF. The CDR3 nucleotides read TGTGCCAGCAGCTTAGGGTTAGCGGGAGTGACCCCCTACAATGAGCAGTTCTTC. The chain is built from TRBV7-9 and TRBJ2-1; 9 bases align to TRBD2. This CDR3 is 18 amino acids long. V shed 1 base and J 2 bases; nucleotides not matched to a gene: 9. Per the germline V gene, CDR1 is SEHNR and CDR2 is FQNEAQ (reference sequence).